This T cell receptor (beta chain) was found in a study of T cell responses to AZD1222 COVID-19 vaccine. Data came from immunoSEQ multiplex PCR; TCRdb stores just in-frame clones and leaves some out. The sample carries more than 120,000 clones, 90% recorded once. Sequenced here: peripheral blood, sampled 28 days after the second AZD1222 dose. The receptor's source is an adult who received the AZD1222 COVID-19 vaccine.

CDR3 loop: CASTGIRGYDTEAFF. Here the CDR3 DNA reads TGTGCCAGCACCGGTATCAGGGGGTATGACACTGAAGCTTTCTTT. The gene calls are TRBV7-2 and TRBJ1-1; 7 nucleotides line up with TRBD1. The CDR3 spans 15 residues. Germline V CDR1 and CDR2: SGHTA, FQGNSA. V dropped 7 bases and J dropped 3; count of bases not matched to a gene: 11.